A single TCR beta chain is shown here with its context. Its antigen remains unidentified. The entry originates in a study of post-analysis software for immune sequencing data. Across the study: Secondary progressive, relapsing-remitting and progressive-relapsing multiple sclerosis were among the included disease courses. Study results and limitations: Controls had significantly higher normalized Chao1 diversity than multiple sclerosis patients. Batch-matched samples strongly co-clustered by F measure. Comparison of patients with controls showed about 5 TRBV segments more frequent in patients, TRBV5-6, TRBV5-1 and TRBV20-1 among them.

Unique molecular identifiers were built into the TCR beta cDNA libraries. Some 500,000 cDNA molecules were obtained per 1 to 10 million input T cells. TCRdb redid the calling of the PCR reads with MiXCR, one entry per CDR3 protein. The table includes about 540,000 distinct CDR3 sequences, 30% to 40% detected once. The CDR3 is 14 residues long. The germline V gene encodes CDR1 SGHRS and CDR2 YFSETQ. Germline trimming cut 0 bases from V and 9 bases from J; bases unmatched to any gene: 5. Sequenced sample: blood. The source is a girl aged 2-17 years with multiple sclerosis. The V call is TRBV5-1, the J call TRBJ2-1; 8 bases match TRBD1. The CDR3 here is CASSLARGQSEQFF. The CDR3 coding sequence is TGCGCCAGCAGCTTGGCCAGGGGGCAGAGTGAGCAGTTCTTC.